The 13 T cell receptor beta chains listed next were all sequenced from one sample in a study of PD-1 blockade in mismatch repair-deficient tumors. TCRdb's table, derived via immunoSEQ multiplex PCR, lists solely in-frame clones and lacks some. The repertoire includes about 130,000 clones, more than 70% of them detected once, and 10% to 15% sits in the top ten. Here the sequenced sample was peripheral blood, taken roughly 67 weeks after starting pembrolizumab. The receptors come from an adult with mismatch repair-deficient cancer.

Concerning this clone: One end of the junction does not line up with germline, which may come from a read error. The chain joins TRBV4-2 to TRBJ2-1; 7 bases agree with TRBD1. Germline-derived CDR1 and CDR2 are LGHNA and YNFKEQ. CDR3 length: 15 residues. The CDR3, as DNA: TGTGCCAGCAGCCAAACAGGGGCCCCCTACACTGAGCAGTTCTTC. It encodes CASSQTGAPYTEQFF.

The V gene is TRBV27, the J gene TRBJ2-1; 7 positions agree with TRBD2. This CDR3 has 13 residues. Trimming removed 2 bases from V and 10 bases from J; junction bases left unmatched: 5. Germline loops: CDR1 MNHEY, CDR2 SMNVEV (reference sequence). CDR3 in DNA: TGTGCCAGCAGTTTAGCACGGCGGGAGGAGCAGTTCTTC. It translates to CASSLARREEQFF.

This clone was detected only a few times. J is TRBJ2-2 and V is TRBV7-2; D is possibly TRBD1 (6 bases). This CDR3 has 16 residues. V lost 5 bases and J lost 0, with 13 bases in between. Per germline, CDR1 SGHTA and CDR2 FQGNSA. The CDR3 DNA sequence: TGTGCCAGCAGCCCCCAGGGGATGGCGAACACCGGGGAGCTGTTTTTT. This encodes CASSPQGMANTGELFF.

The chain joins TRBV11-2 to TRBJ2-7, with D perhaps assigned TRBD1 or TRBD2 (5 bases each). This CDR3 spans 15 amino acids. V was trimmed by 3 bases and J by 3 bases, leaving 15 bases between them. CDR1 SGHAT and CDR2 FQNNGV come from the germline V gene. The CDR3 here is CASSLSGTPGYEQYF. The CDR3 coding sequence is TGTGCCAGCAGCTTGTCGGGGACCCCGGGCTACGAGCAGTACTTC.

Comment on this clone: This sample includes further DNA sequences coding for the same CDR3. This chain joins TRBV6-5 and TRBJ2-7; D is perhaps TRBD2 (5 bases). V dropped 3 bases and J dropped 3 bases, with 12 bases sitting between them. CDR1 MNHEY and CDR2 SVGAGI come from the germline V gene. CDR3 length: 14 amino acids. CDR3 DNA sequence: TGTGCCAGCAGTTATTTACGGGGAAGCTACGAGCAGTACTTC. Translating it yields CASSYLRGSYEQYF.

The chain has TRBV4-1 and TRBJ1-2; no clear D. This CDR3 is built from 16 residues. CDR1 is MGHRA and CDR2 is YSYEKL in the germline V gene. V shed 6 bases and J shed 4 bases, with 21 bases lying between them. The CDR3 here is CASSIRTGLQTYGYTF. DNA for the CDR3: TGCGCCAGCAGTATCCGAACCGGGCTACAGACCTATGGCTACACCTTC.

The CDR3 region is CASSSNDRGVSGNTIYF. CDR3 DNA sequence: TGTGCCAGCAGCTCAAACGACAGGGGCGTCTCTGGAAACACCATATATTTT. This rearrangement joins TRBV7-9 to TRBJ1-3, with TRBD1 matching 8 bases. The V and J ends lost 4 bases and 0 bases, in that order; junction bases with no gene match: 8. The CDR3 contains 17 residues. Germline CDR1 SEHNR, CDR2 FQNEAQ (reference sequence).

The chain recombines TRBV11-2 with TRBJ2-1; D ambiguous. Trimming stripped 1 base from V and 12 bases from J, with 16 bases between. Germline V gene data show CDR1 as SGHAT and CDR2 as FQNNGV. The CDR3 totals 14 residues. The CDR3 sequence: CASSLVVSPRMQFF. The CDR3 DNA sequence: TGTGCCAGCAGCTTAGTTGTCTCACCAAGGATGCAGTTCTTC.

The chain has TRBV10-3 and TRBJ1-2; 10 nucleotides align to TRBD1. CDR3 size: 15 residues. Germline V gene lookup returns CDR1 ENHRY and CDR2 SYGVKD. V lost 2 bases, J lost 2 bases, and 2 bases stayed unmatched. The CDR3 bases are TGTGCCATCAGTGAGCCGGGACAGGGGAACTATGGCTACACCTTC. Amino acids: CAISEPGQGNYGYTF.

The chain joins TRBV7-9 to TRBJ2-1; possible D gene TRBD2, 5 bases. Germline CDR1 is SEHNR and CDR2 is FQNEAQ (reference sequence). With 5 bases removed from V and 9 bases from J, the gap between germline ends came to 17 bases. CDR3 length: 14 residues. The CDR3: CASSPRTHGGEQFF. DNA of the CDR3: TGTGCCAGCAGCCCCCGGACTCACGGAGGTGAGCAGTTCTTC.

This chain links TRBV18 with TRBJ1-1; D remains unclear. This CDR3 is 15 amino acids long. Germline V lookup: CDR1 KGHSH, CDR2 LQKENI. The V and J ends lost 2 bases and 1 base respectively, with 11 bases between them. CDR3 DNA: TGTGCCAGCTCACCAAGAATAGAACCGAACACTGAAGCTTTCTTT. It codes for CASSPRIEPNTEAFF.

This chain connects TRBV12-5 to TRBJ2-1; D not certain. Deletions cut 7 bases from V and 8 bases from J, with 12 bases between. This CDR3 contains 12 residues. CDR1 and CDR2 (germline): LGHNT, FRNRAP. CDR3 sequence: CASALTVDEQFF. CDR3 coding DNA: TGTGCTAGTGCACTGACCGTGGATGAGCAGTTCTTC. Filled out from reference TRBV12-5 and TRBJ2-1, the complete variable domain reads DARVTQTPRHKVTEMGQEVTMRCQPILGHNTVFWYRQTMMQGLELLAYFRNRAPLDDSGMPKDRFSAEMPDATLATLKIQPSEPRDSAVYFCASALTVDEQFFGPGTRLTVL.

This clone has a handful of counts. In nucleotides, the CDR3 is TGTGCCTGGAGTGTTCGCCGGGGATATGAAGCTTTCTTT. It codes for CAWSVRRGYEAFF. The chain uses TRBV30 and TRBJ1-1; D ambiguous. The CDR3 has 13 residues. Trimming shortened V by 0 bases and J by 7 bases, and 12 bases separated the two germline ends. Germline CDR1 is GTSNPN and CDR2 is SVGIG (reference sequence).